These 26 T cell receptor beta chains were sequenced from one sample in a study of blood T cells in healthy people across ages. Using a J-beta primer mix together with a sample-barcoded 5' primer, a second PCR was run for about 6 to 12 cycles. TCRdb analysed the 5' RACE reads with MiXCR anew, one entry per CDR3 protein. The sample lists approximately 800,000 distinct CDR3 sequences, around 68% occurring once. Sequenced sample: blood. The receptor source for this set is a man aged 25 to 45 in good health.

This sequence joins TRBV29-1 and TRBJ1-3, with 7 bases matching TRBD1. In germline, CDR1 is SQVTM, CDR2 ANQGSEA. Germline trimming cut 4 bases from V and 4 bases from J; bases unmatched to any gene: 4. CDR3 length equals 13 residues. CDR3 sequence (DNA): TGCAGCGTTGTAAGGGGGCCCGGAAACACCATATATTTT. As protein: CSVVRGPGNTIYF.

The CDR3 protein is CASSPGGGNDEQYF. The CDR3 nucleotides are TGCGCCAGCAGCCCAGGGGGGGGGAACGACGAGCAGTACTTC. The V gene is TRBV4-3, the J gene TRBJ2-7; D is perhaps TRBD1 or TRBD2 (7 bases each). The CDR3 loop spans 14 amino acids. Germline assignment: CDR1 LGHNA and CDR2 YSLEER. The V end was cut by 4 bases, the J end by 5 bases, with 15 bases between.

For the CDR3, the DNA is TGCAGCGTTGAAAGATCAGGGGTTGGGCTCTATGGCTACACCTTC. Protein product: CSVERSGVGLYGYTF. This sequence joins TRBV29-1 and TRBJ1-2, with D perhaps matching TRBD1 (6 bases). Trimming pared 2 bases from V and 4 bases from J, leaving 17 bases between. The CDR3 loop spans 15 amino acids. Germline CDR1 is SQVTM and CDR2 is ANQGSEA.

The chain has TRBV27 and TRBJ2-3; perhaps TRBD2 as D (5 bases). The CDR3 extends over 12 amino acids. CDR1 and CDR2 from the germline V gene are MNHEY and SMNVEV (reference sequence). V lost 6 bases and J lost 2, with 6 bases in between. Here the CDR3 reads CASREDTDTQYF. CDR3 in DNA: TGTGCCAGCAGGGAGGACACAGATACGCAGTATTTT.

This clonotype was seen at least ten times. The rearrangement uses TRBV5-6 and TRBJ2-1, with D unresolved. There are 17 residues in the CDR3. Trimming removed 4 bases from V and 0 bases from J, with 17 bases in between. CDR1 and CDR2 from the germline V gene are SGHDT and YYEEEE. The CDR3 spells CASSRPSRRSSYNEQFF. CDR3 in DNA: TGTGCCAGCAGCAGACCATCCAGACGAAGCTCCTACAATGAGCAGTTCTTC.

This clonotype appeared a few times. The chain links TRBV7-2 to TRBJ2-3; D unclear. The germline V gene encodes CDR1 SGHTA and CDR2 FQGNSA. Trimming removed 2 bases at V and 5 bases at J, with 8 bases between. CDR3 length: 13 residues. The CDR3 is CASSLSRVDTQYF. In DNA, the CDR3 is TGTGCCAGCAGCTTATCCCGGGTAGATACGCAGTATTTT.

CDR3 loop: CASKTRDFGGNTIYF. As DNA, the CDR3 is TGTGCCAGCAAGACTCGGGACTTCGGAGGAAACACCATATATTTT. This chain joins TRBV28 and TRBJ1-3, with D perhaps TRBD1 (5 bases). The CDR3 contains 15 residues. The germline gives CDR1 MDHEN, CDR2 SYDVKM. V lost 7 bases and J 4 bases, leaving 17 bases between the germline ends. Drawing the rest from reference TRBV28 and TRBJ1-3, the complete variable domain is DVKVTQSSRYLVKRTGEKVFLECVQDMDHENMFWYRQDPGLGLRLIYFSYDVKMKEKGDIPEGYSVSREKKERFSLILESASTNQTSMYLCASKTRDFGGNTIYFGEGSWLTVV.

CDR3 bases: TGCAGTGCTAGCCAGGGACAGGCCATGAACACTGAAGCTTTCTTT. Its protein is CSASQGQAMNTEAFF. The chain links TRBV20-1 to TRBJ1-1; 8 bases match TRBD1. Germline loops: CDR1 DFQATT, CDR2 SNEGSKA (reference sequence). J gave up 0 bases and V 3 bases, and 6 bases lay outside the gene matches. The CDR3 spans 15 residues.

J is TRBJ1-2 and V is TRBV19, with D possibly being TRBD1 (6 bases). The V end was cut by 5 bases, the J end by 1 base, with 14 bases between. This CDR3 is 15 amino acids long. Germline V lookup: CDR1 LNHDA, CDR2 SQIVND (reference sequence). CDR3: CASSLRDTINYGYTF. CDR3 nucleotides: TGTGCCAGTAGTCTACGGGACACCATTAACTATGGCTACACCTTC.

The chain carries TRBV4-3 and TRBJ2-1; D uncertain. Germline V gives CDR1 LGHNA, CDR2 YSLEER. Trimming stripped 4 bases from V and 10 bases from J, with 20 bases between. CDR3 length: 15 residues. CDR3 in amino acids: CASSPESGRSNEQFF. For the CDR3, the DNA is TGCGCCAGCAGCCCCGAGTCGGGCCGATCCAACGAGCAGTTCTTC.

This clonotype has more than one count but fewer than ten. V is TRBV12-3 or TRBV12-4 and J is TRBJ1-2; D is undetermined. The germline V and J ends were trimmed by 3 bases and 4 bases, with 12 bases remaining between them. CDR3 length: 14 amino acids. The CDR3: CASSFFRAVYGYTF. DNA of the CDR3: TGTGCCAGCAGTTTTTTTAGGGCAGTCTATGGCTACACCTTC.

A single count supports this clonotype. This chain connects TRBV4-3 to TRBJ2-7; 10 bases are a match to TRBD1. CDR3 length: 15 amino acids. Germline CDR1 LGHNA, CDR2 YSLEER. Trimming at V came to 4 bases and at J to 7 bases, leaving 10 bases not matched to a gene. CDR3 DNA: TGCGCCAGCAGCCGCGGACAGGGGGGCTACAATGAGCAGTACTTC. Protein product: CASSRGQGGYNEQYF.

The genes are TRBV7-2 and TRBJ2-4; D is perhaps TRBD2 (6 bases). Germline CDR1 and CDR2: SGHTA and FQGNSA. CDR3 size: 15 residues. V gave up 4 bases and J gave up 5 bases, with 15 bases separating them. CDR3 bases: TGTGCCAGCAGCTCAGCGGGCCTGAGGGAAAACATTCAGTACTTC. As protein: CASSSAGLRENIQYF.

In this sample, this clonotype turned up a few times. The chain employs TRBV9 and TRBJ2-1, with 8 bases lining up with TRBD2. CDR1 is SGDLS and CDR2 is YYNGEE in the germline V gene. V was pared by 0 bases and J by 10 bases, with 6 bases of the junction left unmatched. The CDR3 sequence is 14 residues long. CDR3 residues: CASSVDGGAEEQFF. CDR3 DNA: TGTGCCAGCAGCGTAGACGGGGGGGCCGAGGAGCAGTTCTTC. The variable domain in full, with the rest retrieved from reference TRBV9 and TRBJ2-1, is DSGVTQTPKHLITATGQRVTLRCSPRSGDLSVYWYQQSLDQGLQFLIQYYNGEERAKGNILERFSAQQFPDLHSELNLSSLELGDSALYFCASSVDGGAEEQFFGPGTRLTVL.

This clonotype was observed once. The rearrangement joins TRBV3-1 to TRBJ2-7; TRBD1 aligns across 8 bases. V dropped 1 base and J dropped 4; count of bases not matched to a gene: 6. Germline V gives CDR1 LGHDT, CDR2 YNNKEL (reference sequence). The CDR3 sequence is 15 residues long. The CDR3 spells CASSQGPGGRYEQYF. The DNA of the CDR3 is TGTGCCAGCAGCCAAGGGCCAGGGGGCCGATACGAGCAGTACTTC.

This clonotype occurred once. The chain combines TRBV4-2 with TRBJ1-1; D gene ambiguous. V gave up 0 bases and J gave up 11 bases, with 13 bases separating them. The CDR3 is 13 residues long. In germline, CDR1 is LGHNA, CDR2 YNFKEQ. Written as DNA, the CDR3 is TGTGCCAGCAGCCAAGATGTCTGGGGAGTTGCTTTCTTT. It yields the protein CASSQDVWGVAFF.

The gene calls are TRBV11-2 and TRBJ1-1, with a weak D call TRBD1 (5 bases). The CDR3 is made up of 12 amino acids. CDR1 is SGHAT and CDR2 is FQNNGV in the germline V gene. Trimming removed 6 bases at V and 5 bases at J, with 10 bases between. This CDR3 is CASSREGTEAFF. In DNA, the CDR3 is TGTGCCAGCAGTCGAGAGGGGACTGAAGCTTTCTTT. Filled out from reference TRBV11-2 and TRBJ1-1, the complete variable domain reads EAGVAQSPRYKIIEKRQSVAFWCNPISGHATLYWYQQILGQGPKLLIQFQNNGVVDDSQLPKDRFSAERLKGVDSTLKIQPAKLEDSAVYLCASSREGTEAFFGQGTRLTVV.

This chain uses TRBV28 with TRBJ2-1, with 8 nucleotides matching TRBD2. The CDR3 is made up of 17 amino acids. Trimming removed 3 bases from V and 5 bases from J; junction bases left unmatched: 12. Per germline, CDR1 MDHEN and CDR2 SYDVKM. The CDR3 loop reads CASSFGLAPLRNNEQFF. The CDR3 DNA reads TGTGCCAGCAGTTTCGGACTAGCTCCTCTGAGAAACAATGAGCAGTTCTTC.

To note about this clonotype: A much larger clone lies a single base off, so this may be a read error. CDR3 sequence (DNA): TGTGCCAGCAACGTACAGGGCTCGACTGAAGCTTTCTTT. Its translation is CASNVQGSTEAFF. This chain uses TRBV6-6 with TRBJ1-1; the D gene is possibly TRBD1 (6 bases). Trimming removed 7 bases from V and 5 bases from J, with 14 bases in between. Per the germline V gene, CDR1 is MNHNY and CDR2 is SVGAGI (reference sequence). The CDR3 totals 13 residues.

A few counts support this clonotype. The CDR3 sequence: CASRGQGGYEQYF. DNA of the CDR3: TGTGCCAGCAGGGGACAGGGGGGTTACGAGCAGTACTTC. V and J are TRBV2 and TRBJ2-4; 11 bases are a match to TRBD1. The end of the DNA aligns better with TRBJ2-7, so the J call may be wrong. This CDR3 is built from 13 residues. The germline CDR1 and CDR2 sequences are SNHLY and FYNNEI.

The chain links TRBV20-1 to TRBJ1-4, with D possibly matching TRBD1 (5 bases). V gave up 5 bases and J gave up 8 bases, with 9 bases separating them. CDR3 length equals 11 residues. CDR1 is DFQATT and CDR2 is SNEGSKA in the germline V gene (reference sequence). The CDR3 loop is CSAPRGEKLFF. CDR3 in DNA: TGCAGTGCTCCCCGGGGGGAAAAACTGTTTTTT.

The chain combines TRBV20-1 with TRBJ2-7; the D is unclear. Germline V CDR1 and CDR2: DFQATT, SNEGSKA (reference sequence). The length of the CDR3 is 13 residues. V lost 7 bases, J lost 0 bases, and 13 bases lay in between. CDR3 nucleotide sequence: TGCAGTGTCACCCTGGCCTACTCCTACGAGCAGTACTTC. It codes for CSVTLAYSYEQYF.

The V and J genes are TRBV4-2 and TRBJ2-1; a weak D match, TRBD2 (6 bases). The V end lost 1 base, the J end lost 6 bases, and 13 bases lay between the germline ends. CDR1 is LGHNA and CDR2 is YNFKEQ in the germline V gene. CDR3 size: 15 residues. This CDR3 is CASSQAVTRANEQFF. CDR3 sequence (DNA): TGTGCCAGCAGCCAAGCTGTGACTAGGGCCAATGAGCAGTTCTTC.

This sequence joins TRBV20-1 and TRBJ1-2; TRBD1 agrees at 7 bases. V dropped 2 bases and J dropped 9; count of bases not matched to a gene: 15. Germline CDR1 and CDR2: DFQATT and SNEGSKA (reference sequence). The CDR3 totals 15 residues. The CDR3 bases are TGCAGTGCTAGACTACTGGACAGGCCCTATGAAAGCTACACCTTC. Protein sequence: CSARLLDRPYESYTF.

This chain links TRBV29-1 with TRBJ2-6; D remains unclear. Trimming took 4 bases from V and 4 from J, leaving 11 bases between them. CDR3 length equals 14 residues. Per germline, CDR1 SQVTM and CDR2 ANQGSEA. The DNA of the CDR3 is TGCAGCGTTGTGAGTGGGTCCGGGGCCAACGTCCTGACTTTC. This encodes CSVVSGSGANVLTF. The complete variable domain, with remaining parts taken from reference TRBV29-1 and TRBJ2-6, reads SAVISQKPSRDICQRGTSLTIQCQVDSQVTMMFWYRQQPGQSLTLIATANQGSEATYESGFVIDKFPISRPNLTFSTLTVSNMSPEDSSIYLCSVVSGSGANVLTFGAGSRLTVL.

The chain uses TRBV5-1 and TRBJ2-7, with TRBD1 identical over 9 bases. CDR3 length: 16 residues. V lost 0 bases to trimming and J lost 4 bases; unmatched junction nucleotides: 8. Germline lookup yields CDR1 SGHRS and CDR2 YFSETQ. In DNA form, the CDR3 reads TGCGCCAGCAGCTTGGCCGTGGGACAGGGAATTTACGAGCAGTACTTC. It is translated as CASSLAVGQGIYEQYF.